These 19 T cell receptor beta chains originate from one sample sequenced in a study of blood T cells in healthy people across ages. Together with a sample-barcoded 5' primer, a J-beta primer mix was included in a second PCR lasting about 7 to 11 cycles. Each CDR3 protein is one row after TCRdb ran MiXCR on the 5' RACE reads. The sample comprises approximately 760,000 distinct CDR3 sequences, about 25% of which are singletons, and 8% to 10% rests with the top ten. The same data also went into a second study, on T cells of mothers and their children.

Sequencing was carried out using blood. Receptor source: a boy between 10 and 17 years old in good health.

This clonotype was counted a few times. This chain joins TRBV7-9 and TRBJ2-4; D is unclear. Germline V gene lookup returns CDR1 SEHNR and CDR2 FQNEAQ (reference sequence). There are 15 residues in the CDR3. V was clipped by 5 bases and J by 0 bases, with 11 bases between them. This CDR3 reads CASSPLAQAKNIQYF. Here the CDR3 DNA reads TGTGCCAGCAGCCCCCTGGCCCAAGCCAAAAACATTCAGTACTTC.

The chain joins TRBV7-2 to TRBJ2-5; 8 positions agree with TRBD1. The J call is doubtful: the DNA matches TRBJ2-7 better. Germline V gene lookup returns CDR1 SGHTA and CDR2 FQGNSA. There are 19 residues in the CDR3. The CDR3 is CASSARGQGSVIARYEQYF. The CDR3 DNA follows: TGTGCCAGCAGCGCCAGAGGACAGGGTTCCGTAATAGCTCGCTACGAGCAGTACTTC.

The CDR3 nucleotides are TGTGCCAGCAGCTTGTTTGCTGGGGCCAACGTCCTGACTTTC. It yields the protein CASSLFAGANVLTF. This chain uses TRBV5-5 with TRBJ2-6; D uncertain. This CDR3 spans 14 amino acids. The V end lost 1 base, the J end lost 2 bases, and 4 bases lay between the germline ends. CDR1 and CDR2 from the germline V gene are SGHKS and YYEKEE (reference sequence).

The CDR3 region is CASSLRRRDRVNTEAFF. In DNA form, the CDR3 reads TGTGCCAGCAGCTTACGCCGACGAGACAGGGTAAACACTGAAGCTTTCTTT. The chain is built from TRBV11-2 and TRBJ1-1, with 7 bases fitting TRBD1. The germline V gene encodes CDR1 SGHAT and CDR2 FQNNGV. Trimming took 2 bases from V and 2 from J; bases not matched to a gene: 11. This CDR3 has 17 residues.

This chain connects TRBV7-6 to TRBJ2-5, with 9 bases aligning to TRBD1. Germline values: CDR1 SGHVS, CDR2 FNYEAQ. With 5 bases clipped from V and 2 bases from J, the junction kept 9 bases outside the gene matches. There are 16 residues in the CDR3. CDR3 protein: CASSNQHRGQQETQYF. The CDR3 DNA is TGTGCCAGCAGCAACCAGCACAGGGGGCAACAAGAGACCCAGTACTTC. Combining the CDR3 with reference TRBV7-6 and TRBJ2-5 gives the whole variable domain GAGVSQSPRYKVTKRGQDVALRCDPISGHVSLYWYRQALGQGPEFLTYFNYEAQQDKSGLPNDRFSAERPEGSISTLTIQRTEQRDSAMYRCASSNQHRGQQETQYFGPGTRLLVL.

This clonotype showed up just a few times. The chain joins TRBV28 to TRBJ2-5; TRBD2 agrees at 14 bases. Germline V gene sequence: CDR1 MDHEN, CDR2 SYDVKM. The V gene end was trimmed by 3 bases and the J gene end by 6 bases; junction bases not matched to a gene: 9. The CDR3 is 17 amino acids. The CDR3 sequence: CASSFRTSGRTKQTQYF. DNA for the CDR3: TGTGCCAGCAGTTTCAGGACTAGCGGGAGGACGAAACAGACCCAGTACTTC.

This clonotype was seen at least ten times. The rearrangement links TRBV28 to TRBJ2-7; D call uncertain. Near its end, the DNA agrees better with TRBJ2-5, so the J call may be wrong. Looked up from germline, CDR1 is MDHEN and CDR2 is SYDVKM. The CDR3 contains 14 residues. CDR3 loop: CASSPLGLQETQYF. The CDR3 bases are TGTGCCAGCAGCCCACTCGGGCTTCAAGAGACCCAGTACTTC.

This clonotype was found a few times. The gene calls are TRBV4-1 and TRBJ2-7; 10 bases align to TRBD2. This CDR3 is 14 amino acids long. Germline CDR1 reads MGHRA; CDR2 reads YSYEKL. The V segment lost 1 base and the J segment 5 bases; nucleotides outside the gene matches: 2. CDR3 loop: CASSQGAGGDEQYF. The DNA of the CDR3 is TGCGCCAGCAGCCAAGGAGCGGGAGGGGACGAGCAGTACTTC.

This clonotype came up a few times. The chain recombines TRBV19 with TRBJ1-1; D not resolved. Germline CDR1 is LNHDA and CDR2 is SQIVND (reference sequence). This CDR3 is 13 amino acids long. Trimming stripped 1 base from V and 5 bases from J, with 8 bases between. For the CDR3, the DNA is TGTGCCAGTAGTATAGGGTCGGGGACTGAAGCTTTCTTT. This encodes CASSIGSGTEAFF.

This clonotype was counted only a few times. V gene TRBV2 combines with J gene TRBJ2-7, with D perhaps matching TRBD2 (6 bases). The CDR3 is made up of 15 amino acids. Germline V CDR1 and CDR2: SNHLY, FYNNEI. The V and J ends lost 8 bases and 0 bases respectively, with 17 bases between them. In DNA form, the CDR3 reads TGTGCCAGCCTGGGGGACTCACTGGTCTCCTACGAGCAGTACTTC. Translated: CASLGDSLVSYEQYF.

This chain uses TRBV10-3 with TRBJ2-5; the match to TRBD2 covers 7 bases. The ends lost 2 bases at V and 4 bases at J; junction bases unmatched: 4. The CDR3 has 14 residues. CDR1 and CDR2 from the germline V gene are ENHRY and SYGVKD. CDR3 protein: CAISEGQRGETQYF. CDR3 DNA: TGTGCCATCAGTGAGGGTCAGCGGGGAGAGACCCAGTACTTC.

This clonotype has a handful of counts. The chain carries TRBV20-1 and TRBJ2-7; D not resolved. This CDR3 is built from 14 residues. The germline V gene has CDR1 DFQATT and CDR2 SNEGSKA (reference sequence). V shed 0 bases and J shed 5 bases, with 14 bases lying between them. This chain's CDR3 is CSARDMAESHEQYF. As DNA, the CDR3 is TGCAGTGCTAGAGATATGGCAGAATCCCACGAGCAGTACTTC.

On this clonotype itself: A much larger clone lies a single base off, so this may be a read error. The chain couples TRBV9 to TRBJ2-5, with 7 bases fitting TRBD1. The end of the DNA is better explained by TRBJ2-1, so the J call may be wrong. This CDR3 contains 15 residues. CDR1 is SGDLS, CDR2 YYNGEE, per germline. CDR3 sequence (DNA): TGTGCCAGCAGCGCCCGGGACAGCTCCTACAATGAGCAGTTCTTC. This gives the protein CASSARDSSYNEQFF.

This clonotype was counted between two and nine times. CDR3 DNA: TGTGCCAGCGGCAGAGGCTATGGCTACACCTTC. The encoded protein is CASGRGYGYTF. The chain combines TRBV12-3 or TRBV12-4 with TRBJ1-2; D gene uncertain. Trimming pared 8 bases from V and 4 bases from J, leaving 8 bases between. The CDR3 totals 11 residues.

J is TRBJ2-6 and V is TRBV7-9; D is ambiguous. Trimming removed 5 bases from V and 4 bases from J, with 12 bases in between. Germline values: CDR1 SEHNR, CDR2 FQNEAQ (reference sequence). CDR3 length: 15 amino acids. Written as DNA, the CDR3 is TGTGCCAGCAGCCCCATAGGTTCGGGGGCCAACGTCCTGACTTTC. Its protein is CASSPIGSGANVLTF.

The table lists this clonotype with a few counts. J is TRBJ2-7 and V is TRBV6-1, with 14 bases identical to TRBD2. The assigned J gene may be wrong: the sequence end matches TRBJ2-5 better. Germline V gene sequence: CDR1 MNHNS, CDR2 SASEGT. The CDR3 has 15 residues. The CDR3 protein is CASGTSGRGLETQYF. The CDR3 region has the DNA TGTGCCAGCGGGACTAGCGGGAGAGGGTTAGAGACCCAGTACTTC.

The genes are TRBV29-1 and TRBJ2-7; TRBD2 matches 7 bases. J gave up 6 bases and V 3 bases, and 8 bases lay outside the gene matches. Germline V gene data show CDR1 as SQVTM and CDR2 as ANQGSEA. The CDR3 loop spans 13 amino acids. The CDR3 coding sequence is TGCAGCGTTGACGGGGGGTCCCAAGGCGAGCAGTACTTC. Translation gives CSVDGGSQGEQYF.

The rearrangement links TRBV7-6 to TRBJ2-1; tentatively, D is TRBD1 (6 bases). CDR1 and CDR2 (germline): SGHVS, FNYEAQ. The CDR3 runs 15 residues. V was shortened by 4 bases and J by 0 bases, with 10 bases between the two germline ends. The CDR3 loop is CASSSLRGSYNEQFF. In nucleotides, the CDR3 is TGTGCCAGCAGCTCCCTCAGGGGCTCCTACAATGAGCAGTTCTTC.

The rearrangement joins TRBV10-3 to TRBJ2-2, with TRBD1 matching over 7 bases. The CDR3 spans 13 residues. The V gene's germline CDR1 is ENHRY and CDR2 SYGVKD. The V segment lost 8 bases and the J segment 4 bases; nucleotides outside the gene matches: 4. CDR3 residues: CAIQGGSTGELFF. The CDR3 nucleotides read TGTGCCATCCAAGGGGGCTCCACCGGGGAGCTGTTTTTT.